This T cell receptor (beta chain) appears in the sequencing data of a study of shared clonotypes between healthy human individuals. A remark on this clone: What it binds is not known. The same CDR3 is also encoded by other DNA sequences in this sample.

Each PCR replicate from the sorted subsets contained about 200 ng DNA, which is some 30,000 T cell genomes. TCRdb keeps only in-frame clones here, not all; method: immunoSEQ multiplex PCR. The sample records about 2.5 million clones, 85% to 95% being singletons. V lost 5 bases, J lost 2 bases, and 2 bases stayed unmatched. This CDR3 spans 13 amino acids. Germline CDR1 and CDR2: MNHNY and SVGAGI (reference sequence). Findings of the study overall: Rarefaction demonstrated incomplete sorted-subset sequencing despite large depth. The generation probabilities recorded for non-shared clonotypes fell below those of clonotypes shared by all four donors.

The donors were adults (healthy and HIV-negative) with no recent acute infections or vaccinations. The sample comprised naive CD4+ T cells from PBMCs. The subset was: CD45RA+ positively selected. The chain has TRBV6-6 and TRBJ2-5; 7 bases are shared with TRBD1. The origin of this receptor is a man younger than 35 in good health. Some clones in this sample may be carry-over from other donors' samples. The CDR3 nucleotides are TGTGCCAGCAGTCGGGACAGTCAAGAGACCCAGTACTTC. Translated: CASSRDSQETQYF.